This T cell receptor beta chain was recovered during a study of blood T cell repertoires in COVID-19. Study details: The cDNA or gDNA used as material had been derived from T cells, B-cell-depleted T cells, or PBMCs.

The V gene's germline CDR1 is SGHTS and CDR2 YDEGEE. Trimming left V 2 bases short and J 0 bases short, with 12 bases between. This CDR3 is 17 amino acids long. Study processing details: Amplification with reference gene primers provided the estimates of nucleated cell counts. TCRdb's table, derived via immunoSEQ multiplex PCR, lists solely in-frame clones and lacks some. That table is the source of V, J and clone size, and D and trimming were worked out from the DNA. Of over 35,000 clones in the sample, 85% were seen once. The sequence was collected from a human donor in a cohort sampled during active COVID-19. The V and J genes are TRBV5-8 and TRBJ2-6; D might be TRBD2 (6 bases). The sample was peripheral blood. The chain's CDR3 is CASSFYAGSSGANVLTF. DNA for the CDR3: TGTGCCAGCAGCTTCTACGCGGGGAGCTCTGGGGCCAACGTCCTGACTTTC.